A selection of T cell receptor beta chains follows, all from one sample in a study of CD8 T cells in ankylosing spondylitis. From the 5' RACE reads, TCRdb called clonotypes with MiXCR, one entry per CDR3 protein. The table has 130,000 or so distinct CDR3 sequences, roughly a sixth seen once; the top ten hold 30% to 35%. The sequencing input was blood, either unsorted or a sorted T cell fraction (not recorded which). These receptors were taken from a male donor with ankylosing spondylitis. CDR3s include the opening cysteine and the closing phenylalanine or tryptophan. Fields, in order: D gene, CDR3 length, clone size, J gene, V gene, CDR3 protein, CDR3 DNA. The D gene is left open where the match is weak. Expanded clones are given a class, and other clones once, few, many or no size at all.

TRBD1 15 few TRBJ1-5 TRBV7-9 CASSLGPGGNQPQHF TGTGCCAGCAGCTTAGGGCCAGGGGGTAATCAGCCCCAGCATTTT
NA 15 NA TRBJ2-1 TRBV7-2 CASSKRGSSYNEQFF TGTGCCAGCAGCAAACGGGGGAGCTCCTACAATGAGCAGTTCTTC
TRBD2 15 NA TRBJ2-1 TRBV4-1 CASSPRLAGEDEQFF TGCGCCAGCAGCCCAAGACTAGCGGGAGAGGATGAGCAGTTCTTC
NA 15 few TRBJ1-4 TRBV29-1 CSVEGDGQSNEKLFF TGCAGCGTGGAAGGGGACGGCCAGTCAAATGAAAAACTGTTTTTT
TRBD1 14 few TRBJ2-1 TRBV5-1 CASSLGQGYYEQFF TGCGCCAGCAGCTTGGGACAGGGGTATTATGAGCAGTTCTTC
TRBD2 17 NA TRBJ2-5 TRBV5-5 CASSLMGLAGWGETQYF TGTGCCAGCAGCTTGATGGGACTAGCGGGATGGGGGGAGACCCAGTACTTC
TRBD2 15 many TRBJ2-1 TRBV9 CASSAAGDSYNEQFF TGTGCCAGCAGCGCAGCGGGAGATTCCTACAATGAGCAGTTCTTC
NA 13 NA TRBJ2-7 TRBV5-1 CASSLIGLYEQYF TGCGCCAGCAGCTTGATAGGGTTATACGAGCAGTACTTC
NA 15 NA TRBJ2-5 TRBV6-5 CASSSSGSAPETQYF TGTGCCAGCAGTTCCTCGGGTAGTGCCCCAGAGACCCAGTACTTC
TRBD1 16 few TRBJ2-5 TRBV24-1 CATSDPGTGIQETQYF TGTGCCACCAGTGATCCCGGGACAGGGATCCAAGAGACCCAGTACTTC
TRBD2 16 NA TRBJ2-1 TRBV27 CASSLILAGVHNEQFF TGTGCCAGCAGTTTAATTCTAGCGGGAGTTCATAATGAGCAGTTCTTC
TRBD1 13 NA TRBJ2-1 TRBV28 CAADRDLQNEQFF TGTGCCGCAGACAGGGACCTTCAGAATGAGCAGTTCTTC
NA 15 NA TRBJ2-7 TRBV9 CASSVEGRSSYEQYF TGTGCCAGCAGCGTAGAAGGACGGAGCTCCTACGAGCAGTACTTC
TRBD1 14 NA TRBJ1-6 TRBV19 CASSMWDRGSPLHF TGTGCCAGTAGTATGTGGGACAGGGGATCACCCCTCCACTTT
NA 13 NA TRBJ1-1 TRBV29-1 CSVVLDDTAEAFF TGCAGCGTTGTACTGGATGACACCGCCGAAGCTTTCTTT
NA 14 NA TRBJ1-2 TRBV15 CATSNTGRRYGYTF TGTGCCACCAGCAACACAGGGAGGAGGTATGGCTACACCTTC
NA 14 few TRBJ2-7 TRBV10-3 CAISESGGTQEQYF TGTGCCATCAGTGAGTCGGGGGGAACGCAGGAGCAGTACTTC
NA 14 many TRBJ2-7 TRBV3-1 CASSQGGTSYEQYF TGTGCCAGCAGCCAAGGCGGAACCTCCTACGAGCAGTACTTC
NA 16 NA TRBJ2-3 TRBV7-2 CASSLALLRGTDTQYF TGTGCCAGCAGCTTAGCGCTACTGCGGGGCACAGATACGCAGTATTTT
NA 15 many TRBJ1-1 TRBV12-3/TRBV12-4 CASSLESGSNTEAFF TGTGCCAGCAGTTTAGAGAGCGGGTCGAACACTGAAGCTTTCTTT
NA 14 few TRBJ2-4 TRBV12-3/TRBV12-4 CASSPSVAKNIQYF TGTGCCAGCAGCCCTAGTGTTGCCAAAAACATTCAGTACTTC
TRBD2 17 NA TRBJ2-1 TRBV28 CASSFPSGPRGYNEQFF TGTGCCAGCAGTTTCCCTAGCGGGCCAAGGGGGTACAATGAGCAGTTCTTC
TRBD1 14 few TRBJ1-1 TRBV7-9 CASSVTGASTEAFF TGTGCCAGCAGCGTGACAGGGGCGAGCACTGAAGCTTTCTTT
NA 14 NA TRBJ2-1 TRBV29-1 CSVGGWGSYNEQFF TGCAGCGTTGGGGGTTGGGGTTCCTACAATGAGCAGTTCTTC
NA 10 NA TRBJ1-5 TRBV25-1 CASSLQPQHF TGTGCCAGCAGTCTCCAGCCCCAGCATTTT
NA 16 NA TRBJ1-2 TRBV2 CASSPGNMGANYGYTF TGTGCCAGCAGTCCAGGGAACATGGGAGCCAACTATGGCTACACCTTC
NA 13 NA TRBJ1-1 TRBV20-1 CSANDREYTEAFF TGCAGTGCCAACGACAGAGAATACACTGAAGCTTTCTTT
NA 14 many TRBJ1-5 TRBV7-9 CASRPAEDHQPQHF TGTGCCAGCCGGCCGGCGGAGGATCATCAGCCCCAGCATTTT
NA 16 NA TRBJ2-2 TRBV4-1 CASSQAQGLVAGELFF TGCGCCAGCAGCCAAGCACAGGGTCTAGTGGCCGGGGAGCTGTTTTTT
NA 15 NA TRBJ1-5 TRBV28 CASSFSGRGKQPQHF TGTGCCAGCAGTTTCTCTGGGAGGGGAAAGCAGCCCCAGCATTTT
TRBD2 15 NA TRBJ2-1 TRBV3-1 CASSPLLAGGVEQFF TGTGCCAGCAGCCCCCTACTAGCGGGGGGGGTTGAGCAGTTCTTC
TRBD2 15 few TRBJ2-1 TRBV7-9 CASIGLAGDYNEQFF TGTGCCAGCATAGGGCTAGCGGGAGACTACAATGAGCAGTTCTTC
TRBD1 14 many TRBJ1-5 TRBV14 CASSHTGGGQPQHF TGTGCCAGCAGCCACACAGGGGGCGGTCAGCCCCAGCATTTT
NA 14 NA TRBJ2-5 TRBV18 CASSPPESQETQYF TGTGCCAGCTCACCACCGGAGAGTCAAGAGACCCAGTACTTC
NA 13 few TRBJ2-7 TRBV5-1 CASSFSGAYEQYF TGCGCCAGCAGCTTTTCAGGGGCATACGAGCAGTACTTC
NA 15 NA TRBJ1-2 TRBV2 CASSDKPVTSYGYTF TGTGCCAGCAGTGATAAGCCGGTAACTTCCTATGGCTACACCTTC
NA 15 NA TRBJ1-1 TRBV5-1 CASSWTREGNTEAFF TGCGCCAGCAGCTGGACCAGGGAAGGCAACACTGAAGCTTTCTTT
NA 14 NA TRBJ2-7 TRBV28 CAVGGGDSSYEQYF TGTGCCGTGGGGGGGGGCGACAGCTCCTACGAGCAGTACTTC
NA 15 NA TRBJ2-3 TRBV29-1 CSVSGRGVYTDTQYF TGCAGCGTTTCTGGCAGGGGGGTCTACACAGATACGCAGTATTTT
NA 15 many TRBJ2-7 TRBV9 CASSVEGLSGDEQYF TGTGCCAGCAGCGTAGAGGGGCTCTCGGGCGACGAGCAGTACTTC
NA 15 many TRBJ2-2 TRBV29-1 CSARDTSTNTGELFF TGCAGCGCGAGGGATACTAGTACGAACACCGGGGAGCTGTTTTTT
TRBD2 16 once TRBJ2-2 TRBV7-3 CASSPSGRDYTGELFF TGTGCCAGCAGCCCCTCCGGGAGGGATTACACCGGGGAGCTGTTTTTT
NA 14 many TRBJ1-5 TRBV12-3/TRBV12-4 CASSPVGTLQPQHF TGTGCCAGCAGTCCAGTGGGGACATTACAGCCCCAGCATTTT
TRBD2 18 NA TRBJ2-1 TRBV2 CASSAGTSGAETYNEQFF TGTGCCAGCAGTGCCGGGACTAGCGGAGCGGAAACATACAATGAGCAGTTCTTC
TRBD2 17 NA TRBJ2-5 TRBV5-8 CASSLGTSGRGQETQYF TGTGCCAGCAGCTTAGGGACTAGCGGGAGAGGCCAAGAGACCCAGTACTTC
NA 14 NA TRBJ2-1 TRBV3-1 CASSTKSNYNEQFF TGTGCCAGCAGCACCAAGTCTAACTACAATGAGCAGTTCTTC
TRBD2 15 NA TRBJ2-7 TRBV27 CASSLVSGSYYEQYF TGTGCCAGCAGTTTAGTTAGCGGGAGTTACTACGAGCAGTACTTC
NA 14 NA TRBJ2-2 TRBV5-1 CASSLVGNTGELFF TGCGCCAGCAGCTTGGTAGGGAACACCGGGGAGCTGTTTTTT
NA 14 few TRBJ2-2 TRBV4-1 CASSQAHDSGELFF TGCGCCAGCAGCCAAGCCCATGATTCGGGGGAGCTGTTTTTT
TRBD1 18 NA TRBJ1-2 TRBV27 CASSITGTGDYSPYGYTF TGTGCCAGCAGCATCACCGGGACAGGGGATTATTCACCATATGGCTACACCTTC
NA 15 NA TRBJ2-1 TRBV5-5 CASSLGGWPDNEQFF TGTGCCAGCAGCTTAGGGGGGTGGCCAGACAATGAGCAGTTCTTC
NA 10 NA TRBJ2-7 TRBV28 CATQAYEQYF TGTGCCACCCAGGCTTACGAGCAGTACTTC